The 9 T cell receptor beta chains below were found in one sample sequenced in a study of blood T cell repertoires in COVID-19. Sequencing used immunoSEQ multiplex PCR; TCRdb keeps in-frame clones, though not all of them. The profile shows roughly 100,000 clones, roughly 85% of them singletons. The sample consisted of peripheral blood. The source is a woman between 70 and 85 years old with active or convalescent COVID-19.

CDR3 sequence reads: CASSQISIRSGNTIYF. The CDR3 DNA is TGTGCCAGCAGCCAGATCAGTATACGCTCTGGAAACACCATATATTTT. V is TRBV14 and J is TRBJ1-3; D not certain. The V gene's germline CDR1 is SGHDN and CDR2 FVKESK. Trimming took 3 bases from V and 0 from J, leaving 12 bases between them. There are 16 residues in the CDR3.

J is TRBJ1-3 and V is TRBV27; weak D call: TRBD1 (6 bases). V was clipped by 5 bases and J by 4 bases, with 15 bases between them. The V gene's germline CDR1 is MNHEY and CDR2 SMNVEV (reference sequence). The CDR3 runs 15 residues. The CDR3 DNA reads TGTGCCAGCAGTCCAACAGGGTTGCGGGGAAACACCATATATTTT. It translates to CASSPTGLRGNTIYF.

The chain links TRBV2 to TRBJ1-2; tentatively, D is TRBD1 (6 bases). This CDR3 region has 13 residues. Germline V gene lookup returns CDR1 SNHLY and CDR2 FYNNEI. Trimming removed 6 bases from V and 1 base from J, with 9 bases in between. This CDR3 is CASRRDINYGYTF. CDR3 sequence (DNA): TGTGCCAGCAGGAGGGACATTAACTATGGCTACACCTTC.

The rearrangement uses TRBV10-3 and TRBJ1-4; maybe TRBD1 (5 bases). Trimming left V 6 bases short and J 4 bases short, with 12 bases between. The CDR3 has 14 amino acids. The germline V gene encodes CDR1 ENHRY and CDR2 SYGVKD. The CDR3 protein is CAIRGGPLNEKLFF. The CDR3 DNA follows: TGTGCCATCAGGGGGGGACCGCTTAATGAAAAACTGTTTTTT.

The chain recombines TRBV30 with TRBJ1-4; D unresolved. V lost 1 base and J lost 8, with 5 bases in between. Germline-derived CDR1 and CDR2 are GTSNPN and SVGIG (reference sequence). The CDR3 is 11 residues long. The CDR3 coding sequence is TGTGCCTGGAGTGGAGGCGAAAAACTGTTTTTT. This gives the protein CAWSGGEKLFF.

This sequence joins TRBV5-4 and TRBJ1-1; a possible D gene is TRBD1 (5 bases). The V gene lost 4 bases and the J gene lost 1 base, with 17 bases spanning the gap. CDR1 SGHNT and CDR2 YYREEE come from the germline V gene (reference sequence). The CDR3 is made up of 16 amino acids. CDR3 in DNA: TGTGCCAGCAGCGCGATGGGTGGAAGGGGGAACACTGAAGCTTTCTTT. This gives the protein CASSAMGGRGNTEAFF.

The chain couples TRBV4-1 to TRBJ1-1; unclear D gene. The ends were cut back, 6 bases at V and 0 bases at J, with 20 bases in the middle. This CDR3 contains 17 residues. Germline V gives CDR1 MGHRA, CDR2 YSYEKL. The CDR3 is CASRNPAGSIMNTEAFF. In DNA, the CDR3 is TGCGCCAGCAGGAACCCCGCGGGGAGTATTATGAACACTGAAGCTTTCTTT.

The rearrangement joins TRBV6-5 to TRBJ1-1, with TRBD1 as a possible D gene (6 bases). The CDR3 runs 14 residues. In germline, CDR1 is MNHEY, CDR2 SVGAGI. V dropped 2 bases and J dropped 4 bases, with 11 bases sitting between them. The CDR3 bases are TGTGCCAGCAGTTACAGGGGCAGGGGCACTGAAGCTTTCTTT. Translated: CASSYRGRGTEAFF.

This chain uses TRBV6-5 with TRBJ1-1; 8 bases match TRBD1. The CDR3 spans 15 residues. CDR1 and CDR2 from the germline V gene are MNHEY and SVGAGI. The V segment lost 7 bases and the J segment 2 bases; nucleotides outside the gene matches: 9. CDR3 amino acids: CASTRRPGGNTEAFF. The DNA of the CDR3 is TGTGCCAGCACCCGGAGGCCAGGGGGCAACACTGAAGCTTTCTTT.